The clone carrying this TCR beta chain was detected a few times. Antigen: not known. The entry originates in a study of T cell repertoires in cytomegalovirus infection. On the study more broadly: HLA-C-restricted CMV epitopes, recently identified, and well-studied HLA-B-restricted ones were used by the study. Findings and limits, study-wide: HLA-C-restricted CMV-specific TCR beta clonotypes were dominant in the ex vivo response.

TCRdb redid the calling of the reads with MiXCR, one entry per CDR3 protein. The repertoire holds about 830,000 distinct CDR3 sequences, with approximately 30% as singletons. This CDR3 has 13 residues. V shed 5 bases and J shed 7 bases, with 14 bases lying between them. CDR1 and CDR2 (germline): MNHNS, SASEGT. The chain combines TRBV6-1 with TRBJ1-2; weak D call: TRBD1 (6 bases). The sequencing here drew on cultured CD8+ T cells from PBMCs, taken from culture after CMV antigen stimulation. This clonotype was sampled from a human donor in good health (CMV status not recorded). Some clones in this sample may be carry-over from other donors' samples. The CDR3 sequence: CASSTGAAGGYTF. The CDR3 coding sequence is TGTGCCAGCAGTACGGGGGCAGCTGGTGGCTACACCTTC.